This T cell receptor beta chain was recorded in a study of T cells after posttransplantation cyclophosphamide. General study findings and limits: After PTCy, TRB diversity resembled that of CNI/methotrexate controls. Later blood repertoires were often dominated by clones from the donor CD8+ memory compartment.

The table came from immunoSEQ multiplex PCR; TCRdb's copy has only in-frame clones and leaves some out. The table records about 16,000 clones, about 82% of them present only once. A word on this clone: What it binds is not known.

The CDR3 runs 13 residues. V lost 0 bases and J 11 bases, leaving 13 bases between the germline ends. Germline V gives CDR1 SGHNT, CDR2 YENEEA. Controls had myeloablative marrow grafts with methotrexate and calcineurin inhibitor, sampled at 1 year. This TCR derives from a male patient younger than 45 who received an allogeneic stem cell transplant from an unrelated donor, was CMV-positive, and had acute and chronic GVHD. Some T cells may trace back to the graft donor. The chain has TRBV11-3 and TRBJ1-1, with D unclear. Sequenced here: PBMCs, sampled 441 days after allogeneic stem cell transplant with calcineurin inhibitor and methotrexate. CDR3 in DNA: TGTGCCAGCAGCTTAGAGTCCAGGTTGAATGCTTTCTTT. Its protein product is CASSLESRLNAFF. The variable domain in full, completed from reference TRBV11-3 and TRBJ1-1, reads EAGVVQSPRYKIIEKKQPVAFWCNPISGHNTLYWYLQNLGQGPELLIRYENEEAVDDSQLPKDRFSAERLKGVDSTLKIQPAELGDSAVYLCASSLESRLNAFFGQGTRLTVV.